The rows below give T cell receptor beta chains drawn from one sample of a study of cytomegalovirus exposure and HLA in healthy donors. The data were produced by immunoSEQ multiplex PCR, yet TCRdb's version contains in-frame clones alone and is incomplete. This sample has about 190,000 clones, with under 85% found just once. The sequenced material came from PBMCs. All receptors come from a woman aged 18-30 years in good health and CMV-seronegative. CDR3s include the opening cysteine and the closing phenylalanine or tryptophan. A D gene is named only where the DNA matches it firmly. Expanded clones get a size class; other rows say once, few or many, or leave the size out.

size	J	V	D	DNA	CDR3
NA	TRBJ2-7	TRBV15	TRBD2	TGTGCCACCAGCAGAGGACTAGCGGGAGGCCACGAGCAGTACTTC	CATSRGLAGGHEQYF
few	TRBJ1-6	TRBV2	NA	TGTGCCAGCAGTGACGGCAGGATACCCCTCCACTTT	CASSDGRIPLHF
NA	TRBJ1-6	TRBV9	NA	TGTGCCAGCAGCGGACGCCTTGGACAGCCTAATAATTCACCCCTCCACTTT	CASSGRLGQPNNSPLHF
NA	TRBJ2-7	TRBV4-3	NA	TGCGCCAGCAGCCAAGATCTGGAGGGTCACGAGCAGTACTTC	CASSQDLEGHEQYF
NA	TRBJ1-5	TRBV20-1	NA	TGCAGTGCTACGCAGGGGCAGCCCCAGCATTTT	CSATQGQPQHF
few	TRBJ1-5	TRBV4-1	NA	TGCGCCAGCAGCGAGGGCTTAAGTAGCAATCAGCCCCAGCATTTT	CASSEGLSSNQPQHF
NA	TRBJ2-7	TRBV30	TRBD1	TGTGCCTGGGCTCGGGACAGGGTATCTTACGAGCAGTACTTC	CAWARDRVSYEQYF
NA	TRBJ2-7	TRBV4-1	TRBD2	TGCGCCAGCAGAATTACCGGGACTAGCGGGGTCTACGAGCAGTACTTC	CASRITGTSGVYEQYF
NA	TRBJ1-3	TRBV28	TRBD1	TGTGCCAGCGGACAGGGGAGAGGAAACACCATATATTTT	CASGQGRGNTIYF
once	TRBJ2-5	TRBV7-9	NA	TGTGCCAGCAGCTTAGCTCTGTCGGGGGAGACCCAGTACTTC	CASSLALSGETQYF
NA	TRBJ1-1	TRBV25-1	NA	TGTGCCAGCAGTGATAGACAGGCGAACACTGAAGCTTTCTTT	CASSDRQANTEAFF